This T cell receptor (beta chain) was recorded in a study of control samples from healthy donors and cancer patients. The CDR3 covers 15 residues. Germline loops: CDR1 LNHNV, CDR2 YYDKDF (reference sequence). The trim removed 1 base at V and 0 bases at J, leaving 2 bases unmatched. Measured with immunoSEQ multiplex PCR; TCRdb has only the in-frame clones, and not every one. The sample has about 51,000 clones, 80% seen once. The clonotype comes from a man aged 65 to 85 in good health. The V gene is TRBV15, the J gene TRBJ1-1; 7 bases agree with TRBD1. Source material: blood. CDR3 sequence reads: CATSRGDRMNTEAFF. CDR3 DNA sequence: TGTGCCACCAGCAGAGGGGACAGAATGAACACTGAAGCTTTCTTT.